The clone carrying this T cell receptor beta chain appeared a single time. This record belongs to a study of blood T cell repertoires in COVID-19. Germline loops: CDR1 MNHEY, CDR2 SVGAGI. V was clipped by 6 bases and J by 5 bases; unmatched bases: 6. This CDR3 contains 13 residues. Only in-frame clones appear in the TCRdb table, and some are missing; sequencing was by immunoSEQ multiplex PCR. This table holds roughly 120,000 clones, approximately 81% found once. Specimen: peripheral blood. The sequence came from a man between 45 and 60 years old with acute or convalescent COVID-19. V is TRBV6-5 and J is TRBJ1-2; 7 bases align to TRBD1. CDR3: CASSPGTVYGYTF. CDR3 nucleotide sequence: TGTGCCAGCAGCCCCGGGACAGTGTATGGCTACACCTTC.